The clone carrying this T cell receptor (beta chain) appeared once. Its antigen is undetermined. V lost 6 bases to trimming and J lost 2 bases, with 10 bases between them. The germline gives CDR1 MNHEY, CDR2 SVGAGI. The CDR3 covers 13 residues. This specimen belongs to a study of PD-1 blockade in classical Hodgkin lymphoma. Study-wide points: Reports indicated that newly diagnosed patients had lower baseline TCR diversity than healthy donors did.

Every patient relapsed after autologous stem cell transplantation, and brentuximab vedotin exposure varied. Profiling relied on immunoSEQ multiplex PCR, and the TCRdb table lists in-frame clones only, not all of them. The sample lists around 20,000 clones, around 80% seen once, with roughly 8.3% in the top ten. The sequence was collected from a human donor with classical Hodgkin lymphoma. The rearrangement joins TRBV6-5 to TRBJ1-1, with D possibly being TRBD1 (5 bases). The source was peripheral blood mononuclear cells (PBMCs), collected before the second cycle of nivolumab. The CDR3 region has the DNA TGTGCCAGCAGCCGGGACGGTAACACTGAAGCTTTCTTT. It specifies CASSRDGNTEAFF.